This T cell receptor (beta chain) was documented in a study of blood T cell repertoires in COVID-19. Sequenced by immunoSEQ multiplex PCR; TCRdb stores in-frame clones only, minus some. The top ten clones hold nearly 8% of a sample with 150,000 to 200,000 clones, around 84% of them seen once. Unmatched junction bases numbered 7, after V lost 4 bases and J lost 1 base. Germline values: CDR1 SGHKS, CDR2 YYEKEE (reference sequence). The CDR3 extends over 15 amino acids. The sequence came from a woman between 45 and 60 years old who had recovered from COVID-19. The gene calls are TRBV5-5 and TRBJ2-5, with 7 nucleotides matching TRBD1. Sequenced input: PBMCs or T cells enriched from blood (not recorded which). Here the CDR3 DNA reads TGTGCCAGCAGCACAAATAACAGGGGCCAAGAGACCCAGTACTTC. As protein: CASSTNNRGQETQYF.